The 8 T cell receptor beta chains below were found in one sample sequenced in a study of cytomegalovirus exposure and HLA in healthy donors (dated by TCRdb to about 2017). The library was built by means of the immunoSEQ multiplex PCR assay. For the multiplex PCR, a mixture combining 60 forward primers for TCR Vbeta segments and 13 reverse primers for TCR Jbeta segments was used. TCRdb provides this immuneACCESS table in a form limited to in-frame rearrangements. Some clones are lacking; in checked studies, under half of them reflect an unresolved V gene, and why the rest are absent is not known. Recorded for this sample are about 130,000 clones; 83% of them occurred a single time. Jointly, the top ten make up roughly 1.2% of the sample. The sequenced material came from PBMCs. The receptors were sampled from a girl aged 2 to 10 in good health and CMV-seronegative.

This clone was recorded a few times. This chain uses TRBV5-1 with TRBJ1-1; D gene unclear. This CDR3 has 13 amino acids. CDR1 SGHRS and CDR2 YFSETQ come from the germline V gene. V was pared by 4 bases and J by 0 bases, with 7 bases between. In DNA form, the CDR3 reads TGCGCCAGCAGCCCTAGAATGAACACTGAAGCTTTCTTT. This encodes CASSPRMNTEAFF.

The rearrangement joins TRBV7-3 to TRBJ2-3, with TRBD2 matching over 12 bases. V was pared by 7 bases and J by 2 bases, with 4 bases of the junction left unmatched. Germline CDR1 and CDR2: SGHTA and FQGTGA. The CDR3 has 15 residues. In DNA, the CDR3 is TGTGCCAGCACACTAGCGGGGGGCGTCACAGATACGCAGTATTTT. The encoded protein is CASTLAGGVTDTQYF.

On this clone: The CDR3 carries no conserved terminal phenylalanine or tryptophan, so it likely arises from a read error. The gene calls are TRBV28 and TRBJ1-1, with 8 positions matching TRBD1. Germline-derived CDR1 and CDR2 are MDHEN and SYDVKM. V lost 7 bases and J lost 7; bases outside the gene matches: 14. CDR3 size: 15 residues. CDR3 DNA sequence: TGTGCCAGCAACCTACTATCAACAGGGGGAGGTGAAGCTTTCGTT. It encodes CASNLLSTGGGEAFV.

The chain combines TRBV6-5 with TRBJ1-2, with unresolved D. This CDR3 has 13 amino acids. V was cut by 6 bases and J by 4 bases, with 12 bases left in between. Germline V lookup: CDR1 MNHEY, CDR2 SVGAGI. CDR3 sequence: CASSLQESYGYTF. CDR3 in DNA: TGTGCCAGCAGCCTGCAGGAAAGCTATGGCTACACCTTC.

J is TRBJ1-1 and V is TRBV6-6, with D tentatively TRBD1 (6 bases). Trimming removed 6 bases from V and 1 base from J, with 15 bases in between. The CDR3 loop spans 15 amino acids. Germline V gene data show CDR1 as MNHNY and CDR2 as SVGAGI (reference sequence). The CDR3 region is CASSPTPTGNTEAFF. The CDR3, as DNA: TGTGCCAGCAGCCCCACCCCGACAGGGAACACTGAAGCTTTCTTT.

This rearrangement joins TRBV5-1 to TRBJ2-3, with a possible D match to TRBD2 (5 bases). The CDR3 is made up of 15 amino acids. Germline V lookup: CDR1 SGHRS, CDR2 YFSETQ. The V gene lost 0 bases and the J gene lost 0 bases, with 8 bases spanning the gap. CDR3 sequence: CASSLDRTSTDTQYF. The CDR3, as DNA: TGCGCCAGCAGCTTGGACCGGACTAGCACAGATACGCAGTATTTT.

The chain uses TRBV19 and TRBJ2-1; 12 bases match TRBD2. The germline CDR1 and CDR2 sequences are LNHDA and SQIVND (reference sequence). After removal of 3 bases from V and 6 bases from J, the junction contained 6 bases not matched to a gene. This CDR3 has 16 amino acids. CDR3 amino acids: CASSMPSGGARNEQFF. CDR3 DNA sequence: TGTGCCAGTAGTATGCCTAGCGGGGGGGCCCGCAATGAGCAGTTCTTC.

This clone was recorded only once. V usage is TRBV7-9 and J usage is TRBJ1-3; D ambiguous. Germline CDR1 reads SEHNR; CDR2 reads FQNEAQ (reference sequence). Between the trimmed V and J ends, which lost 5 bases and 6 bases, there was a span of 8 bases. This CDR3 contains 12 residues. The CDR3, as DNA: TGTGCCAGCAGCCAAACAGAAAACACCATATATTTT. As protein: CASSQTENTIYF.